Below are 23 T cell receptor beta chains sequenced from a single sample in a study of neurological immune-mediated disorders. TCRdb reanalysed the 5' RACE reads using MiXCR and keeps one entry per CDR3 protein. There are tens of thousands of distinct CDR3 sequences in the sample; about a sixth occur only once, and approximately 15% lies in the top ten. Input material: PBMCs. Receptor source: a woman in her 40s in good health.

This clonotype showed up many times. J is TRBJ2-2 and V is TRBV6-5, with D uncertain. Germline V CDR1 and CDR2: MNHEY, SVGAGI. Trimming shortened V by 6 bases and J by 11 bases, and 19 bases separated the two germline ends. CDR3 size: 14 residues. The CDR3 bases are TGTGCCAGCAGGCGCAGAGGTGCCGGGTATGAGCTGTTTTTT. It yields the protein CASRRRGAGYELFF.

The V and J genes are TRBV12-3 or TRBV12-4 and TRBJ1-5; 7 bases are shared with TRBD1. This CDR3 region has 15 residues. J lost 7 bases, V lost 1 base, and 7 bases had no gene match. CDR3 coding DNA: TGTGCCAGCAGTTTAGGAGGGGGCTTCCAGCAGCCCCAGCATTTT. Translated: CASSLGGGFQQPQHF.

This clonotype was detected only a few times. The V call is TRBV18, the J call TRBJ2-5; D remains ambiguous. Germline V gives CDR1 KGHSH, CDR2 LQKENI. V dropped 4 bases and J dropped 3 bases, with 9 bases sitting between them. The CDR3 spans 13 residues. The CDR3 sequence: CASSLGLKETQYF. CDR3 nucleotides: TGTGCCAGCTCACTCGGTCTAAAAGAGACCCAGTACTTC.

Regarding this clonotype: A much bigger clone sits one base away, suggesting this may be a read error. This chain links TRBV9 with TRBJ1-2, with D unclear. Germline CDR1 reads SGDLS; CDR2 reads YYNGEE. The CDR3 totals 14 residues. The DNA of the CDR3 is TGTGCCAACAGCGTGGCCGGCGATCGGATAGGCTACACCTTC. It translates to CANSVAGDRIGYTF. Together with reference TRBV9 and TRBJ1-2, the CDR3 gives the full variable domain: DSGVTQTPKHLITATGQRVTLRCSPRSGDLSVYWYQQSLDQGLQFLIQYYNGEERAKGNILERFSAQQFPDLHSELNLSSLELGDSALYFCANSVAGDRIGYTFGSGTRLTVV.

This clonotype was counted at least ten times. V gene TRBV29-1 combines with J gene TRBJ2-1; 11 bases fit TRBD2. There are 15 residues in the CDR3. Germline assignment: CDR1 SQVTM and CDR2 ANQGSEA. Germline trimming cut 1 base from V and 9 bases from J; bases unmatched to any gene: 8. The CDR3, as DNA: TGCAGCGTTGAAGCCCTTAGCGGGGGGGCCGGTGAGCAGTTCTTC. Its protein product is CSVEALSGGAGEQFF.

The V call is TRBV6-1, the J call TRBJ1-2; D is ambiguous. This CDR3 is built from 14 residues. V was cut by 8 bases and J by 0 bases, with 13 bases left in between. Germline lookup yields CDR1 MNHNS and CDR2 SASEGT. CDR3 bases: TGTGCCAGCCATAATCCGACTTCTAACTATGGCTACACCTTC. It translates to CASHNPTSNYGYTF.

This clonotype has a count of ten or more. V gene TRBV28 combines with J gene TRBJ2-7; TRBD2 matches 12 bases. V was pared by 5 bases and J by 4 bases, with 3 bases of the junction left unmatched. The CDR3 loop spans 14 amino acids. Germline V gives CDR1 MDHEN, CDR2 SYDVKM. For the CDR3, the DNA is TGTGCCAGCAGTCTTGGACTAGCGGGGTACGAGCAGTACGTC. It yields the protein CASSLGLAGYEQYV.

This clonotype was seen repeatedly, ten times or more. V and J are TRBV5-5 and TRBJ1-2; D possibly corresponds to TRBD1 (5 bases). V lost 0 bases and J 7 bases, leaving 10 bases between the germline ends. Germline CDR1 SGHKS, CDR2 YYEKEE (reference sequence). The length of the CDR3 is 13 residues. The CDR3 loop is CASSLGQFRGYTF. The CDR3 bases are TGTGCCAGCAGCTTGGGACAGTTTCGTGGCTACACCTTC.

A single count supports this clonotype. A much larger clone differs from this one at a single base, so this may be a read error. The V and J genes are TRBV11-1 and TRBJ2-2; D may correspond to TRBD1 or TRBD2 (5 bases each). CDR1 and CDR2 (germline): SGHAT, FQDESV (reference sequence). This CDR3 has 14 amino acids. The CDR3, as DNA: TGTGTCAGCAGCCGGGACCGCTACACCGGGGAGCTGTTTTTT. Its protein is CVSSRDRYTGELFF.

This clonotype was counted at least ten times. The genes are TRBV7-2 and TRBJ1-1; D gene ambiguous. V lost 5 bases to trimming and J lost 1 base, with 11 bases between them. Per germline, CDR1 SGHTA and CDR2 FQGNSA. This CDR3 comprises 14 residues. CDR3 in amino acids: CASSPRHGNTEAFF. The CDR3 DNA follows: TGTGCCAGCAGCCCCAGACACGGGAACACTGAAGCTTTCTTT.

The sample holds many counts of this clonotype. This chain joins TRBV7-9 and TRBJ2-7, with D tentatively TRBD1 (6 bases). V was trimmed by 4 bases and J by 0 bases, leaving 10 bases between them. The CDR3 covers 14 residues. CDR1 and CDR2 from the germline V gene are SEHNR and FQNEAQ (reference sequence). The CDR3 loop reads CASSSDRISYEQYF. The CDR3 DNA reads as TGTGCCAGCAGCTCAGACAGGATCTCCTACGAGCAGTACTTC.

This clonotype was detected many times. The rearrangement uses TRBV6-5 and TRBJ1-5; D is unclear. Trimming pared 5 bases from V and 0 bases from J, leaving 5 bases between. This CDR3 has 13 amino acids. Germline V lookup: CDR1 MNHEY, CDR2 SVGAGI. CDR3 loop: CASSPNSNQPQHF. DNA for the CDR3: TGTGCCAGCAGTCCCAATAGCAATCAGCCCCAGCATTTT.

This clonotype was seen many times. The chain employs TRBV5-1 and TRBJ2-5; D gene unclear. The CDR3 loop spans 12 amino acids. V shed 1 base and J shed 4 bases, with 5 bases lying between them. Germline CDR1 and CDR2: SGHRS and YFSETQ. Here the CDR3 reads CASSLQLETQYF. The CDR3 bases are TGCGCCAGCAGCTTGCAGTTAGAGACCCAGTACTTC.

The V gene is TRBV30, the J gene TRBJ2-7; D uncertain. V was pared by 3 bases and J by 7 bases, with 10 bases between. This CDR3 region has 11 residues. Germline V gives CDR1 GTSNPN, CDR2 SVGIG (reference sequence). The CDR3 coding sequence is TGTGCCTGGAGCACTCAGGCAGAGCAGTACTTC. It is translated as CAWSTQAEQYF.

This clonotype was found many times. The genes are TRBV7-2 and TRBJ2-1; TRBD2 matches 7 bases. V lost 3 bases and J lost 10; bases outside the gene matches: 9. The CDR3 runs 14 residues. Germline CDR1 is SGHTA and CDR2 is FQGNSA. The CDR3 DNA sequence: TGTGCCAGCAGCTTGGGCTTCGGCGGGGGAGAGCAGTTCTTC. Translating it yields CASSLGFGGGEQFF. The full variable domain, its missing parts supplied by reference TRBV7-2 and TRBJ2-1, is GAGVSQSPSNKVTEKGKDVELRCDPISGHTALYWYRQSLGQGLEFLIYFQGNSAPDKSGLPSDRFSAERTGGSVSTLTIQRTQQEDSAVYLCASSLGFGGGEQFFGPGTRLTVL.

This clonotype was seen repeatedly, ten times or more. This chain uses TRBV5-6 with TRBJ2-7, with D perhaps assigned TRBD1 or TRBD2 (5 bases each). This CDR3 region has 14 residues. Trimming shortened V by 4 bases and J by 1 base, and 12 bases separated the two germline ends. Germline V lookup: CDR1 SGHDT, CDR2 YYEEEE. CDR3 in amino acids: CASSPRGSSYEQYF. As DNA, the CDR3 is TGTGCCAGCAGCCCGAGGGGTAGTTCCTACGAGCAGTACTTC.

The rearrangement uses TRBV5-8 and TRBJ2-5, with 9 bases that match TRBD2. CDR3 length equals 16 residues. After removal of 0 bases from V and 4 bases from J, the junction contained 7 bases not matched to a gene. Germline CDR1 SGHTS, CDR2 YDEGEE. As DNA, the CDR3 is TGTGCCAGCAGCTTGGGGACTAGCGAGGGCGGAGAGACCCAGTACTTC. Amino acid sequence: CASSLGTSEGGETQYF.

This clonotype was seen ten or more times. V usage is TRBV5-5 and J usage is TRBJ2-3; D gene unclear. Trimming shortened V by 1 base and J by 4 bases, and 10 bases separated the two germline ends. This CDR3 comprises 14 residues. The germline V gene encodes CDR1 SGHKS and CDR2 YYEKEE (reference sequence). The CDR3 nucleotides read TGTGCCAGCAGCTTGTATCTGTCGGCAGATACGCAGTATTTT. This gives the protein CASSLYLSADTQYF. The variable domain in full, completed from reference TRBV5-5 and TRBJ2-3, reads DAGVTQSPTHLIKTRGQQVTLRCSPISGHKSVSWYQQVLGQGPQFIFQYYEKEERGRGNFPDRFSARQFPNYSSELNVNALLLGDSALYLCASSLYLSADTQYFGPGTRLTVL.

Many counts were recorded for this clonotype. The chain joins TRBV20-1 to TRBJ2-1, with 9 positions matching TRBD2. CDR3 length equals 13 residues. Per germline, CDR1 DFQATT and CDR2 SNEGSKA (reference sequence). CDR3 protein: CTAGTSYYNEQFF. The CDR3 coding sequence is TGCACTGCCGGGACTAGCTACTACAATGAGCAGTTCTTC.

V and J are TRBV6-2 or TRBV6-3 and TRBJ2-7, with 8 positions matching TRBD1. The V and J ends lost 5 bases and 5 bases, in that order; junction bases with no gene match: 11. Germline V lookup: CDR1 MNHEY, CDR2 SVGEGT. The CDR3 covers 15 residues. The CDR3 DNA is TGTGCCAGCAGTCAAACCGGGACAGGTTCCAACGAGCAGTACTTC. Its protein product is CASSQTGTGSNEQYF.

Ten or more counts support this clonotype. Here the CDR3 DNA reads TGTGCCAGCAGCTCCCAGGGCGGGAATTACGAGCAGTACTTC. It codes for CASSSQGGNYEQYF. The V gene is TRBV7-2, the J gene TRBJ2-7, with D possibly TRBD2 on 6 matching bases. CDR1 is SGHTA and CDR2 is FQGNSA in the germline V gene. The length of the CDR3 is 14 residues. The V end lost 4 bases, the J end lost 4 bases, and 14 bases lay between the germline ends.

This chain joins TRBV7-9 and TRBJ2-7, with D uncertain. CDR3 length equals 14 residues. Germline V gives CDR1 SEHNR, CDR2 FQNEAQ (reference sequence). Between the trimmed V and J ends, which lost 5 bases and 4 bases, there was a span of 15 bases. The CDR3 nucleotides are TGTGCCAGCAGCCCTTCCTTGGCAATATACGAGCAGTACTTC. This codes for CASSPSLAIYEQYF.

This clonotype has at least ten counts. The J gene is TRBJ2-1, the V gene TRBV6-5; TRBD2 might be the D (6 bases). The CDR3 loop spans 14 amino acids. Trimming took off 2 bases at V and 4 bases at J, with 9 bases between the two ends. Germline loops: CDR1 MNHEY, CDR2 SVGAGI. DNA for the CDR3: TGTGCCAGCAGTTACACGGAGGGGTACAATGAGCAGTTCTTC. Its protein is CASSYTEGYNEQFF.